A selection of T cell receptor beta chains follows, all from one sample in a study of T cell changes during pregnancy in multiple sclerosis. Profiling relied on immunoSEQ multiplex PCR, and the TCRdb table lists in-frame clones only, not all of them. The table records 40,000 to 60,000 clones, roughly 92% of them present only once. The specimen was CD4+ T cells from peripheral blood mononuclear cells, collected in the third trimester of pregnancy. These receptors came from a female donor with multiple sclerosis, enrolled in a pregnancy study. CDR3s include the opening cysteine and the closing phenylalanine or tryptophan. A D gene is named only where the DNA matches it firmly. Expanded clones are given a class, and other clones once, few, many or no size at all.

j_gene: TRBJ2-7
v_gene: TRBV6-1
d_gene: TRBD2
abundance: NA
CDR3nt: TGTGCCAGCAGAGCGGGGGTCTCCTACGAGCAGTACTTC
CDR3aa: CASRAGVSYEQYF

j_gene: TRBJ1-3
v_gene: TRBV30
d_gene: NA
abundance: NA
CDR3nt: TGTGCCTGGAGTGTAACCAGGGCGAGTGGAAACACCATATATTTT
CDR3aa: CAWSVTRASGNTIYF

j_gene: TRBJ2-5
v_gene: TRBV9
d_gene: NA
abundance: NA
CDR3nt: TGTGCCAGCAGCGTATTTCCCAAAGAGACCCAGTACTTC
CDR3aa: CASSVFPKETQYF

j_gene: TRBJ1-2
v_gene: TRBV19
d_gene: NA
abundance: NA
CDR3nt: TGTGCCAGTAGCAAAACGGCGGGGGGCGGCTATGGCTACACCTTC
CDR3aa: CASSKTAGGGYGYTF

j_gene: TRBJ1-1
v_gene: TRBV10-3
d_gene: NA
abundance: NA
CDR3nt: TGTGCCATCAGTGAGCCCTATCTTCCCGAGCCGATCATGAACACTGAAGCTTTCTTT
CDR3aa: CAISEPYLPEPIMNTEAFF

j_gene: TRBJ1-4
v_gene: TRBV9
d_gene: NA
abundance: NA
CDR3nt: TGTGCCAGCAGCGCCCGCGGGGGGGATAATGAAAAACTGTTTTTT
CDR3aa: CASSARGGDNEKLFF

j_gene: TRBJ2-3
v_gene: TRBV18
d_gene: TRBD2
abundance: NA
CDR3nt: TGTGCCAGCTCACCATTGAGTAGCGGGGGGTCTAGCACAGATACGCAGTATTTT
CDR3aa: CASSPLSSGGSSTDTQYF

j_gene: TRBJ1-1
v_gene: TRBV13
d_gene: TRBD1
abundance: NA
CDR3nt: TGTGCCAGCAGCCCTAGACAGGGGATATTTAGGAACACTGAAGCTTTCTTT
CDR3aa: CASSPRQGIFRNTEAFF

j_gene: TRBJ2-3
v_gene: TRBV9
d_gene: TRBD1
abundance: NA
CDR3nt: TGTGCCAGCAGCGCCCTTGGGACAGCTAGCACAGATACGCAGTATTTT
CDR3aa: CASSALGTASTDTQYF

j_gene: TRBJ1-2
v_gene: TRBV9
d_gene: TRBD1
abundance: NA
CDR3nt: TGTGCCAGCAGCTCCGACAGGGGGCATGGCTACACCTTC
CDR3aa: CASSSDRGHGYTF

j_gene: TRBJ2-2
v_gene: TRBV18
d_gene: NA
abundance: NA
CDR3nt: TGTGCCAGCTCACCTCTCCCTTCCGGGGAGCTGTTTTTT
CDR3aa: CASSPLPSGELFF

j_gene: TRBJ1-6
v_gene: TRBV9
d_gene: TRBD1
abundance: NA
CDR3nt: TGTGCCAGCAGCGTAGGTCCAATGGTGGGACAGGGTAATTCACCCCTCCACTTT
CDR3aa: CASSVGPMVGQGNSPLHF

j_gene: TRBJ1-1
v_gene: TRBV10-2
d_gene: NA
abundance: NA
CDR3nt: TGCGCCACGGATCCAGGACTAGGTGAAGCTTTCTTT
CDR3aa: CATDPGLGEAFF

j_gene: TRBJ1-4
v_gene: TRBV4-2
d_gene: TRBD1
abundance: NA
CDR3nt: TGTGCCAGCAGCTGGGGACAGGCCGGGGAAAAACTGTTTTTT
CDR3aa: CASSWGQAGEKLFF

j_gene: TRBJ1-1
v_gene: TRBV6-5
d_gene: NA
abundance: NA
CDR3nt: TGTGCCAGCAGTCCTACGGGGAACACTGAAGCTTTCTTT
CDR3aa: CASSPTGNTEAFF

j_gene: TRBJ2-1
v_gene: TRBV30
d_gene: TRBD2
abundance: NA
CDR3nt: TGTGCCTGGGCCGGGACTAGCGGGGGGGCGCAGTTCTTC
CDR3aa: CAWAGTSGGAQFF

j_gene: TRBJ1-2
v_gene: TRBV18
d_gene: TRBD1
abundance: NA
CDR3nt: TGTGCCAGCTCACCGGTAACCCGGGACAGGGATTATGGCTACACCTTC
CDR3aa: CASSPVTRDRDYGYTF

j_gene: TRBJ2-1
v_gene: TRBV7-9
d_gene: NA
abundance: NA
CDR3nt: TGTGCCAGAGAGGGGGAAGACGACAATGAGCAGTTCTTC
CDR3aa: CAREGEDDNEQFF

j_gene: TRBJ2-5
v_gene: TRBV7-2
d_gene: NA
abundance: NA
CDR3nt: TGTGCCAGCAGCCACGACCCCCGCCTGCTAGCCAGGGAGACCCAGTACTTC
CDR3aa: CASSHDPRLLARETQYF

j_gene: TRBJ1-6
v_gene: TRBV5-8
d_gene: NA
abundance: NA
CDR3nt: TGTGCCAGCAGCCGGGATAGCTCCTATAATTCACCCCTCCACTTT
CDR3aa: CASSRDSSYNSPLHF

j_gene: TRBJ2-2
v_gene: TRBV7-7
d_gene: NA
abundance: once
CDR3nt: TGTGCTAGCAGCGCCAGGGATGCCGGGGAGCTGTTTTTT
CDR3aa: CASSARDAGELFF

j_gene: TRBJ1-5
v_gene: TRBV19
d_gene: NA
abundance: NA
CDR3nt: TGTGCCACCTGCGGGGGGGGTAGCAATCAGCCCCAGCATTTT
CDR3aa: CATCGGGSNQPQHF

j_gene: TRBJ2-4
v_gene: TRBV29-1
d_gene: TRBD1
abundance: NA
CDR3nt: TGCAGCGCAAAACAGGGGGCGCTAATAAACATTCAGTACTTC
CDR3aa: CSAKQGALINIQYF

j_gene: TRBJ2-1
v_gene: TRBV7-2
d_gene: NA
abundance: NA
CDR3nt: TGTGCCAGCAGCTTAGGATCCTACTTTGAGCAGTTCTTC
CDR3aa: CASSLGSYFEQFF

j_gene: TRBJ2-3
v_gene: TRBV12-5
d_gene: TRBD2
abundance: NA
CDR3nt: TGTGCTAGTGGTTTCCCTCTAGCGGGGGTTGCAGATACGCAGTATTTT
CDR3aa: CASGFPLAGVADTQYF

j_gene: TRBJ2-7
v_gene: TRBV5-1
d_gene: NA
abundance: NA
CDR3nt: TGCGCCAGCAGCCTAAGCTCCTACGAGCAGTACTTC
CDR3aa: CASSLSSYEQYF

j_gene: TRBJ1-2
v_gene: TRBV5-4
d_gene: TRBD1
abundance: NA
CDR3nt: TGTGCCAGCAGTACGGACGTCCCGGGACAGGGATTGAATGGCTACACCTTC
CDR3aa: CASSTDVPGQGLNGYTF

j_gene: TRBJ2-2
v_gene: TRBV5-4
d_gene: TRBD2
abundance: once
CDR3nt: TGTGCCAGCATTGGCGGGGGCGGGGAGCTGTTTTTT
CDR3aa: CASIGGGGELFF

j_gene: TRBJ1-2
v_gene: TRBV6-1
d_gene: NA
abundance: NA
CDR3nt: TGTGCCAGCAGTGAAGCCAGGTCCACCTTTCGGTACACCTTC
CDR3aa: CASSEARSTFRYTF

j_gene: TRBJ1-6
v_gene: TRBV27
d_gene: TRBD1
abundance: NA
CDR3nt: TGTGCCAGCAGGTTTAAGGGACAGACAAGCTCCTATAATTCACCCCTCCACTTT
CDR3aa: CASRFKGQTSSYNSPLHF

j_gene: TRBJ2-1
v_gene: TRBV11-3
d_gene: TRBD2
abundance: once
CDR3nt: TGTGCCAGCAGCTCGGGGACTAGCGGGGGGGTGAATGAGCAGTTCTTC
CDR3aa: CASSSGTSGGVNEQFF

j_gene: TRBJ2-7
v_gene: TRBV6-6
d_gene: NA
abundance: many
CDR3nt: TGTGCCAGCAGTTACCGGGGAACCTCCTACGAGCAGTACTTC
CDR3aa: CASSYRGTSYEQYF

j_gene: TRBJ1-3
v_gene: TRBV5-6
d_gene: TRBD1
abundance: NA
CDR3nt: TGTGCCAGCAGCTTGGGGGACAGGGAGGGAAACACCATATATTTT
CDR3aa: CASSLGDREGNTIYF

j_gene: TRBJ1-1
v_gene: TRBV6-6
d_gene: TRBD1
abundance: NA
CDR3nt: TGTGCCAGCAGTACACAGGGGGCGGAGAACACTGAAGCTTTCTTT
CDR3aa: CASSTQGAENTEAFF

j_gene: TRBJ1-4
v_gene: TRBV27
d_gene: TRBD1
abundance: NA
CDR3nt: TGTGCCAGCAGTTCCCTACTCAGGGGGCGAGCTGAAAAACTGTTTTTT
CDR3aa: CASSSLLRGRAEKLFF

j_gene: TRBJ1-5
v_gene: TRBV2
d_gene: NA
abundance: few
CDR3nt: TGTGCCAGCAGTGAGGGCTGGCGGGGATCAACCAATCAGCCCCAGCATTTT
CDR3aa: CASSEGWRGSTNQPQHF

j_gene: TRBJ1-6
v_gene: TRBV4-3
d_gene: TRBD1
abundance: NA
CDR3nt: TGCGCCAGCAGCCAAGTCGGACAGGGAAATAATTCACCCCTCCACTTT
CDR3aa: CASSQVGQGNNSPLHF

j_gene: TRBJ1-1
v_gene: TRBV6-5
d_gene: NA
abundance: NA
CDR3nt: TGTGCCAGCCTGGGCAGGTCCGGCGCTTTCTTT
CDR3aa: CASLGRSGAFF

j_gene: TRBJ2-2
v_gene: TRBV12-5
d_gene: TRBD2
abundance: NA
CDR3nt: TGTGCTAGTGGTCCCGGGACTAGCGGGGGGATCGGGGAGCTGTTTTTT
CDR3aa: CASGPGTSGGIGELFF

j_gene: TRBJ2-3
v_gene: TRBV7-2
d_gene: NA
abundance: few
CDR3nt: TGTGCCAGCGAAGAAAGGGGGGGACCAGGAACGCAGTATTTT
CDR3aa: CASEERGGPGTQYF